The present T cell receptor beta chain was sequenced within a study of blood T cell repertoires in COVID-19. Across the study: Acute-phase and convalescent COVID-19 samples originated in the United States, Italy and Spain. T cells, B-cell-depleted T cells, or PBMCs supplied cDNA or gDNA.

As processed by the authors: By means of reference gene primer amplification, nucleated cell counts were estimated. Produced via immunoSEQ multiplex PCR; TCRdb's table is partial and in-frame only. V and J calls plus clone size are reproduced from that table; the DNA served to infer D and trimming. This table holds tens of thousands of clones, approximately 86% found once. The CDR3 contains 14 residues. Germline V gene sequence: CDR1 MDHEN, CDR2 SYDVKM. Trimming cost V 8 bases and J 8 bases, with 21 bases left between them. Sample: peripheral blood. This sequence joins TRBV28 and TRBJ1-2, with a possible D match to TRBD1 (6 bases). The receptor's source is a man aged 35 to 55 with acute or convalescent COVID-19. The CDR3, as DNA: TGTGCCAGCGGGAGCCCGGGGAGGGGGGACGGCTACACCTTC. This sequence encodes CASGSPGRGDGYTF.